These 12 T cell receptor beta chains originate from one sample sequenced in a study of shared clonotypes between healthy human individuals (dated by TCRdb to between 2020 and 2021). To prepare the library, the immunoSEQ multiplex PCR assay was applied. Drawn from immuneACCESS, this table holds only the in-frame rearrangements with V and J called that TCRdb kept. Clones are partly lost; checked studies trace under half to an unresolved V gene and leave the rest unexplained. Counted in this sample were hundreds of thousands of clones; around 72% of them appeared once. The ten most abundant clones make up less than 2% of the sample. The sample consisted of memory CD4+ T cells sorted from blood. Per the publication, the cell subset or site label means: CD45RA-negative fraction. Every receptor here comes from a woman in her thirties in good health.

This clone has a single count. This chain uses TRBV21-1 with TRBJ1-2; the table names TRBD1, a call not compared with the DNA. TRBV21-1 is deemed a pseudogene. The CDR3 is 15 amino acids. CDR3 sequence (DNA): TGTGCCAGTAGGGACAGGACCTCGGGGAGCTATGGCTACACCTTC. This codes for CASRDRTSGSYGYTF.

The chain employs TRBV4-1 and TRBJ2-3; D is ambiguous. V lost 1 base and J lost 0, with 8 bases in between. Germline values: CDR1 MGHRA, CDR2 YSYEKL. The CDR3 runs 15 residues. CDR3 nucleotides: TGCGCCAGCAGCCAAGTTAGTACTAGCACAGATACGCAGTATTTT. It yields the protein CASSQVSTSTDTQYF.

The chain links TRBV6-5 to TRBJ2-7; 7 bases map to TRBD1. Germline-derived CDR1 and CDR2 are MNHEY and SVGAGI. J gave up 6 bases and V 2 bases, and 10 bases lay outside the gene matches. The CDR3 runs 15 residues. CDR3 sequence: CASSYTNRGGFEQYF. The CDR3 region has the DNA TGTGCCAGCAGTTACACAAACAGGGGCGGGTTCGAGCAGTACTTC.

The CDR3 protein is CASSQIAGNQETQYF. The CDR3 nucleotides read TGCGCCAGCAGCCAAATAGCGGGGAACCAAGAGACCCAGTACTTC. V and J are TRBV5-1 and TRBJ2-5, with 8 bases aligning to TRBD2. Germline assignment: CDR1 SGHRS and CDR2 YFSETQ. The CDR3 has 15 residues. With 4 bases clipped from V and 0 bases from J, the junction kept 5 bases outside the gene matches. The full variable domain, with the rest looked up from reference TRBV5-1 and TRBJ2-5, is KAGVTQTPRYLIKTRGQQVTLSCSPISGHRSVSWYQQTPGQGLQFLFEYFSETQRNKGNFPGRFSGRQFSNSRSEMNVSTLELGDSALYLCASSQIAGNQETQYFGPGTRLLVL.

CDR3 region: CASSAPGTSVYNEQFF. DNA for the CDR3: TGTGCCAGCAGTGCACCGGGGACTAGCGTCTACAATGAGCAGTTCTTC. V is TRBV28 and J is TRBJ2-1; 10 nucleotides match TRBD2. The germline CDR1 and CDR2 sequences are MDHEN and SYDVKM. This CDR3 has 16 residues. The V segment lost 5 bases and the J segment 3 bases; nucleotides outside the gene matches: 7.

The V call is TRBV5-6, the J call TRBJ2-7, with TRBD1 matching over 7 bases. Germline-derived CDR1 and CDR2 are SGHDT and YYEEEE. CDR3 size: 18 residues. V shed 1 base, J shed 0 bases, and the junction held 13 bases outside the gene matches. CDR3 residues: CASSLIAGGVRSSYEQYF. CDR3 bases: TGTGCCAGCAGCTTGATTGCAGGGGGAGTGAGGAGCTCCTACGAGCAGTACTTC.

As concerns this clone: This CDR3 is also generated by other DNA sequences in the sample. The genes are TRBV11-2 and TRBJ2-1; D is undetermined. Germline V gives CDR1 SGHAT, CDR2 FQNNGV. V lost 3 bases and J lost 4, with 7 bases in between. CDR3 length: 13 amino acids. CDR3 DNA sequence: TGTGCCAGCAGCTTGGCTACGTACAATGAGCAGTTCTTC. Its translation: CASSLATYNEQFF.

This clone occurred a few times. The genes are TRBV2 and TRBJ2-2; no firm D call. Trimming stripped 9 bases from V and 6 bases from J, with 20 bases between. The CDR3 runs 15 residues. Germline CDR1 and CDR2: SNHLY and FYNNEI. Here the CDR3 reads CASRPRGIESGELFF. The CDR3 bases are TGTGCCAGTAGACCTCGCGGAATAGAGTCCGGGGAGCTGTTTTTT.

This sequence joins TRBV19 and TRBJ2-7, with 10 bases lining up with TRBD1. The CDR3 loop spans 15 amino acids. V lost 5 bases and J lost 6; bases outside the gene matches: 10. CDR1 and CDR2 from the germline V gene are LNHDA and SQIVND (reference sequence). The DNA of the CDR3 is TGTGCCAGTAGTGTGACAGGGGGCAGAACAGGCGAGCAGTACTTC. Translating gives CASSVTGGRTGEQYF.

The rearrangement links TRBV5-1 to TRBJ2-7; 7 bases map to TRBD1. This CDR3 is 14 amino acids long. Losses at the gene ends were 2 bases for V and 7 bases for J; bases not matched to a gene: 9. From germline, CDR1 is SGHRS and CDR2 YFSETQ. This CDR3 is CASSFRQGNWEQYF. In DNA, the CDR3 is TGCGCCAGCAGCTTTAGACAGGGAAATTGGGAGCAGTACTTC.

J is TRBJ2-1 and V is TRBV9; D might be TRBD2 (6 bases). V lost 4 bases and J 6 bases, leaving 17 bases between the germline ends. CDR1 SGDLS and CDR2 YYNGEE come from the germline V gene. CDR3 length equals 15 residues. For the CDR3, the DNA is TGTGCCAGCAGCCCCCGGGCTAGCGCGTCCAATGAGCAGTTCTTC. Amino acid sequence: CASSPRASASNEQFF.

The V call is TRBV30, the J call TRBJ1-1; D is unclear. Trimming took off 4 bases at V and 0 bases at J, with 6 bases between the two ends. Per the germline V gene, CDR1 is GTSNPN and CDR2 is SVGIG (reference sequence). The CDR3 is 12 amino acids. CDR3 protein: CAWIGVNTEAFF. CDR3 sequence (DNA): TGTGCCTGGATCGGGGTGAACACTGAAGCTTTCTTT.